The 16 T cell receptor beta chains below were found in one sample sequenced in a study of OX40 agonist ivuxolimab in advanced cancers. Profiling relied on immunoSEQ multiplex PCR, and the TCRdb table lists in-frame clones only, not all of them. The data contain tens of thousands of clones, around 80% of them singletons. The sequencing used CD4+ or CD8+ T cells sorted from blood, collected in a trial of the OX40 agonist ivuxolimab. The receptor source for this set is an adult with an advanced solid tumor such as melanoma, head and neck, liver or kidney cancer.

The chain carries TRBV28 and TRBJ2-1; 8 nucleotides agree with TRBD2. This CDR3 has 15 residues. The germline V gene has CDR1 MDHEN and CDR2 SYDVKM. Germline trimming cut 6 bases from V and 4 bases from J; bases unmatched to any gene: 8. CDR3 sequence: CASRAGTSRYNEQFF. The CDR3 DNA is TGTGCCAGCAGGGCGGGGACTAGTCGGTACAATGAGCAGTTCTTC.

V gene TRBV30 combines with J gene TRBJ2-1; D not certain. The CDR3 has 12 residues. V was cut by 1 base and J by 7 bases, with 8 bases left in between. Germline V lookup: CDR1 GTSNPN, CDR2 SVGIG (reference sequence). In DNA, the CDR3 is TGTGCCTGGAGTGAAAGGGTGAATGAGCAGTTCTTC. Translating gives CAWSERVNEQFF. Full variable domain (remainder filled in from reference TRBV30 and TRBJ2-1): SQTIHQWPATLVQPVGSPLSLECTVEGTSNPNLYWYRQAAGRGLQLLFYSVGIGQISSEVPQNLSASRPQDRQFILSSKKLLLSDSGFYLCAWSERVNEQFFGPGTRLTVL.

This rearrangement joins TRBV4-3 to TRBJ2-3, with 11 nucleotides matching TRBD2. This CDR3 contains 18 residues. Germline CDR1 and CDR2: LGHNA and YSLEER. J was trimmed by 2 bases and V by 0 bases; bases with no gene match: 7. CDR3 in amino acids: CASSQDGALAGVTDTQYF. Written as DNA, the CDR3 is TGCGCCAGCAGCCAAGATGGGGCACTAGCGGGGGTCACAGATACGCAGTATTTT.

The V call is TRBV10-3, the J call TRBJ2-7; unclear D gene. Trimming cost V 5 bases and J 3 bases, with 5 bases left between them. Per germline, CDR1 ENHRY and CDR2 SYGVKD. The CDR3 has 11 residues. The CDR3 region is CAISFGYEQYF. The CDR3 DNA follows: TGTGCCATCAGTTTCGGCTACGAGCAGTACTTC.

The chain links TRBV29-1 to TRBJ2-1; D may be TRBD2 (6 bases). V was clipped by 6 bases and J by 0 bases, with 18 bases between them. CDR1 SQVTM and CDR2 ANQGSEA come from the germline V gene. This CDR3 contains 16 residues. For the CDR3, the DNA is TGCAGCGTCGGCCGGGACTCCTGGAGCTCCTACAATGAGCAGTTCTTC. Its protein product is CSVGRDSWSSYNEQFF.

This clone was picked up a small number of times. The chain combines TRBV19 with TRBJ2-3; TRBD2 matches at 13 bases. Germline trimming cut 5 bases from V and 0 bases from J; bases unmatched to any gene: 8. Per germline, CDR1 LNHDA and CDR2 SQIVND (reference sequence). This CDR3 comprises 18 residues. This CDR3 is CASSGGTSGTPSTDTQYF. The CDR3 DNA reads as TGTGCCAGTAGTGGCGGGACTAGCGGGACTCCTAGCACAGATACGCAGTATTTT.

This chain uses TRBV7-8 with TRBJ1-1; D ambiguous. CDR3 length: 13 amino acids. V dropped 5 bases and J dropped 1 base, with 8 bases sitting between them. Germline V gene lookup returns CDR1 SGHVS and CDR2 FQNEAQ. The CDR3 sequence is CASSHYGNTEAFF. CDR3 DNA: TGTGCCAGCAGCCATTACGGGAACACTGAAGCTTTCTTT.

This chain uses TRBV7-2 with TRBJ2-1, with 10 positions matching TRBD2. Trimming took 3 bases from V and 4 from J; bases not matched to a gene: 9. The CDR3 extends over 17 amino acids. Per germline, CDR1 SGHTA and CDR2 FQGNSA. CDR3 residues: CASSFGTSGRVYNEQFF. The CDR3 bases are TGTGCCAGCAGCTTTGGTACGAGCGGGAGGGTTTACAATGAGCAGTTCTTC.

The rearrangement links TRBV6-1 to TRBJ2-1; D unclear. This CDR3 comprises 16 residues. Looked up from germline, CDR1 is MNHNS and CDR2 is SASEGT. V lost 4 bases and J lost 6, with 19 bases in between. The CDR3 DNA reads TGTGCCAGCAGTGTCAACCCCGATGGTTCGCGCAATGAGCAGTTCTTC. It codes for CASSVNPDGSRNEQFF.

This rearrangement joins TRBV4-1 to TRBJ2-7; the D gene could be TRBD1 or TRBD2 (5 bases each). V shed 0 bases and J shed 0 bases, with 15 bases lying between them. The CDR3 length is 17 residues. Germline assignment: CDR1 MGHRA and CDR2 YSYEKL. The CDR3 DNA is TGCGCCAGCAGCCAAGAGGACGGGGCAGGGAGCTCCTACGAGCAGTACTTC. This translates into CASSQEDGAGSSYEQYF.

This clone was recorded a few times. The V call is TRBV5-1, the J call TRBJ2-2; D assignment may be TRBD1 or TRBD2 (5 bases each). Between the trimmed V and J ends, which lost 4 bases and 2 bases, there was a span of 15 bases. CDR3 length: 16 amino acids. CDR1 and CDR2 (germline): SGHRS, YFSETQ. The CDR3 DNA reads TGCGCCAGCAGCCTTAATATCGGGGCTAACACCGGGGAGCTGTTTTTT. As protein: CASSLNIGANTGELFF.

The V and J genes are TRBV14 and TRBJ2-1, with 16 bases fitting TRBD2. V lost 6 bases, J lost 9 bases, and 8 bases stayed unmatched. The CDR3 spans 16 residues. The germline V gene encodes CDR1 SGHDN and CDR2 FVKESK. DNA of the CDR3: TGTGCCAGCAGGTCCGGGGGACTAGCGGGAGGGGGTGAGCAGTTCTTC. It is translated as CASRSGGLAGGGEQFF.

The chain has TRBV7-2 and TRBJ2-3; D is ambiguous. V lost 6 bases to trimming and J lost 4 bases, with 8 bases between them. Germline assignment: CDR1 SGHTA and CDR2 FQGNSA. The CDR3 contains 12 residues. The CDR3 sequence is CASRLPADTQYF. CDR3 DNA: TGTGCCAGCAGATTACCGGCAGATACGCAGTATTTT.

The CDR3 coding sequence is TGTGCCAGCAGTGAAGCCGGAAGAACCGATGAGCAGTTCTTC. It codes for CASSEAGRTDEQFF. The chain links TRBV6-1 to TRBJ2-1; D unclear. Trimming took off 0 bases at V and 8 bases at J, with 11 bases between the two ends. The CDR3 is made up of 14 amino acids. The V gene's germline CDR1 is MNHNS and CDR2 SASEGT.

This chain connects TRBV28 to TRBJ1-1; no reliable D call. V gave up 6 bases and J gave up 0 bases, with 11 bases separating them. The CDR3 spans 14 residues. Germline V gene lookup returns CDR1 MDHEN and CDR2 SYDVKM. The CDR3 sequence: CASSPGRMNTEAFF. Here the CDR3 DNA reads TGTGCCAGCAGCCCCGGACGGATGAACACTGAAGCTTTCTTT.

With regard to this clone: The junction differs from germline at one of its ends, possibly a read error. As DNA, the CDR3 is TGTGCCAGTAGTAACCCATCGCCGAGCAGTTCACGCTTC. Its translation is CASSNPSPSSSRF. The chain recombines TRBV19 with TRBJ1-2; D gene uncertain. The CDR3 totals 13 residues. The germline CDR1 and CDR2 sequences are LNHDA and SQIVND (reference sequence). The full variable domain, its missing parts supplied by reference TRBV19 and TRBJ1-2, is DGGITQSPKYLFRKEGQNVTLSCEQNLNHDAMYWYRQDPGQGLRLIYYSQIVNDFQKGDIAEGYSVSREKKESFPLTVTSAQKNPTAFYLCASSNPSPSSSRFGSGTRLTVV.